Shown below are 12 T cell receptor beta chains from a single sample sequenced in a study of PD-L1 blockade in urothelial cancer. Assay: immunoSEQ multiplex PCR; the TCRdb copy retains only in-frame clones and omits some. Seen here are 50,000 to 60,000 clones, 84% observed once, and the top ten hold about 5.6%. Specimen: PBMCs, collected around atezolizumab (anti-PD-L1) treatment. These receptors all stem from a man in his forties with urothelial cancer.

This clone was seen a handful of times. The chain has TRBV10-3 and TRBJ1-2; no clear D gene. This CDR3 is 14 amino acids long. CDR1 and CDR2 (germline): ENHRY, SYGVKD. V dropped 2 bases and J dropped 4 bases, with 11 bases sitting between them. Written as DNA, the CDR3 is TGTGCCATCAGTGAGACGGTGACTGTCTATGGCTACACCTTC. Amino acids: CAISETVTVYGYTF.

The chain combines TRBV30 with TRBJ2-7; 11 nucleotides match TRBD1. Looked up from germline, CDR1 is GTSNPN and CDR2 is SVGIG (reference sequence). The V segment lost 5 bases and the J segment 0 bases; nucleotides outside the gene matches: 12. The CDR3 covers 17 residues. The CDR3 coding sequence is TGTGCCTGGCCTTTTGACCGGGACAGGGGGTCCTCCTACGAGCAGTACTTC. Protein sequence: CAWPFDRDRGSSYEQYF.

This clone was recorded once. The V call is TRBV5-1, the J call TRBJ2-1; a weak D match, TRBD2 (5 bases). Germline values: CDR1 SGHRS, CDR2 YFSETQ. CDR3 length: 13 amino acids. Trimming pared 3 bases from V and 9 bases from J, leaving 13 bases between. The CDR3 protein is CASSSSYEGEQFF. As DNA, the CDR3 is TGCGCCAGCAGCTCTAGCTATGAGGGTGAGCAGTTCTTC.

The sample holds a few counts of this clone. The genes are TRBV9 and TRBJ2-7, with D hard to call. The CDR3 consists of 14 residues. V was cut by 0 bases and J by 0 bases, with 7 bases left in between. The germline gives CDR1 SGDLS, CDR2 YYNGEE. The CDR3 spells CASSVDGDSYEQYF. In DNA form, the CDR3 reads TGTGCCAGCAGCGTAGACGGTGACTCCTACGAGCAGTACTTC.

This clone was found a few times. The chain is built from TRBV19 and TRBJ1-5; D is possibly TRBD1 (5 bases). With 7 bases removed from V and 5 bases from J, the gap between germline ends came to 18 bases. This CDR3 has 15 residues. Per germline, CDR1 LNHDA and CDR2 SQIVND (reference sequence). CDR3 nucleotide sequence: TGTGCCAGTATGCCGACAGACATAGCATATCAGCCCCAGCATTTT. Translation gives CASMPTDIAYQPQHF.

This clone was recorded a few times. The gene calls are TRBV18 and TRBJ2-2; D not certain. V gave up 1 base and J gave up 1 base, with 16 bases separating them. Germline lookup yields CDR1 KGHSH and CDR2 LQKENI. The CDR3 contains 18 residues. The CDR3 bases are TGTGCCAGCTCACCACGCGGCTTCCTTACCGAGAACACCGGGGAGCTGTTTTTT. This sequence encodes CASSPRGFLTENTGELFF.

This clone was picked up one time. CDR3 region: CASSIRTSGNNEQYF. In nucleotides, the CDR3 is TGTGCCAGTAGTATTAGAACTAGCGGGAATAACGAGCAGTACTTC. This chain connects TRBV19 to TRBJ2-7, with 10 bases fitting TRBD2. The CDR3 is made up of 15 amino acids. The germline CDR1 and CDR2 sequences are LNHDA and SQIVND (reference sequence). Unmatched junction bases numbered 7, after V lost 3 bases and J lost 5 bases.

As concerns this clone: An end of the junction does not agree with germline; a read error may underlie this. Other DNA sequences of this sample code for an identical CDR3. This chain uses TRBV5-1 with TRBJ2-7; D unresolved. Germline assignment: CDR1 SGHRS and CDR2 YFSETQ. There are 16 residues in the CDR3. CDR3 protein: CASSLDVAGLSYEQYF. In DNA, the CDR3 is TGCGCCAGTAGCTTGGACGTGGCAGGCCTCTCCTACGAGCAGTACTTC.

The CDR3 sequence is CASSKRQEAYFSSYEQYF. In DNA, the CDR3 is TGTGCCAGCAGTAAAAGACAGGAGGCCTACTTTTCTTCCTACGAGCAGTACTTC. This chain joins TRBV27 and TRBJ2-7, with D possibly TRBD1 on 6 matching bases. The germline V and J ends were trimmed by 5 bases and 1 base, with 24 bases remaining between them. Germline CDR1 MNHEY, CDR2 SMNVEV (reference sequence). CDR3 size: 18 residues.

The table lists this clone with a count of one. V and J are TRBV7-3 and TRBJ2-7; 8 nucleotides match TRBD2. The CDR3 has 16 amino acids. The germline gives CDR1 SGHTA, CDR2 FQGTGA. V lost 4 bases and J lost 0; bases outside the gene matches: 8. The CDR3 DNA sequence: TGTGCCAGCAGCTCCCACGGAGCGGGGGACTCCTACGAGCAGTACTTC. Its protein product is CASSSHGAGDSYEQYF. Full variable domain (remainder filled in from reference TRBV7-3 and TRBJ2-7): GAGVSQTPSNKVTEKGKYVELRCDPISGHTALYWYRQSLGQGPEFLIYFQGTGAADDSGLPNDRFFAVRPEGSVSTLKIQRTERGDSAVYLCASSSHGAGDSYEQYFGPGTRLTVT.

The chain carries TRBV6-5 and TRBJ2-4, with 7 bases matching TRBD1. Germline CDR1 MNHEY, CDR2 SVGAGI. V lost 6 bases to trimming and J lost 3 bases; unmatched junction nucleotides: 5. This CDR3 has 14 amino acids. The CDR3 spells CASSSGQVKNIQYF. CDR3 nucleotides: TGTGCCAGCAGCTCCGGACAGGTCAAAAACATTCAGTACTTC.

The gene calls are TRBV5-6 and TRBJ1-1; the D is unclear. Between the trimmed V and J ends, which lost 0 bases and 2 bases, there was a span of 5 bases. Germline CDR1 reads SGHDT; CDR2 reads YYEEEE. The CDR3 contains 13 residues. The CDR3 loop reads CASSLEANTEAFF. DNA for the CDR3: TGTGCCAGCAGCTTGGAAGCAAACACTGAAGCTTTCTTT. The full variable domain, its missing parts supplied by reference TRBV5-6 and TRBJ1-1, is DAGVTQSPTHLIKTRGQQVTLRCSPKSGHDTVSWYQQALGQGPQFIFQYYEEEERQRGNFPDRFSGHQFPNYSSELNVNALLLGDSALYLCASSLEANTEAFFGQGTRLTVV.